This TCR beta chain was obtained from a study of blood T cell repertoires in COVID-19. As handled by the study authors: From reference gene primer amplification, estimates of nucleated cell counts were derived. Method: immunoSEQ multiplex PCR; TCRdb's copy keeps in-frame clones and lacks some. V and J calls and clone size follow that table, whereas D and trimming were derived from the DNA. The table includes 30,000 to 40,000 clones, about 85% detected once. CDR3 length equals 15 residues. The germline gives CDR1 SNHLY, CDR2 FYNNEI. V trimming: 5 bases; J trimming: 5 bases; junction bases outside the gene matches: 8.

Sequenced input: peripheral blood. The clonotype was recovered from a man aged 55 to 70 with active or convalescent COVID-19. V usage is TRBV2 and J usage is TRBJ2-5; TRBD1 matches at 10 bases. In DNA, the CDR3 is TGTGCCAGCAGTACAGACAGGGGGCGCGGGGAGACCCAGTACTTC. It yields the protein CASSTDRGRGETQYF.